One sample yielded the 17 T cell receptor beta chains listed below, sequenced in a study of CD8 T cells in Susac syndrome. RNA, at about 0.45 to 1 ug, was reverse transcribed with random hexamers. TCRdb analysed the immunoSEQ multiplex PCR reads with MiXCR anew, one entry per CDR3 protein. The repertoire holds about 300,000 distinct CDR3 sequences, 70% to 90% seen once, with 0.18% in the top ten. Sequencing was carried out using CD8+ T cells from PBMCs. The receptors come from a human donor with multiple sclerosis.

This clonotype was counted only a few times. This chain connects TRBV27 to TRBJ2-7; the D gene is possibly TRBD1 (6 bases). Trimming cost V 3 bases and J 7 bases, with 13 bases left between them. CDR3 length: 13 residues. CDR1 and CDR2 (germline): MNHEY, SMNVEV (reference sequence). The CDR3 region is CASSFPGAVEQYF. CDR3 coding DNA: TGTGCCAGCAGTTTCCCAGGGGCGGTTGAGCAGTACTTC.

V gene TRBV29-1 combines with J gene TRBJ1-1, with TRBD1 matching 7 bases. V was pared by 6 bases and J by 1 base, with 5 bases of the junction left unmatched. Germline V gene data show CDR1 as SQVTM and CDR2 as ANQGSEA. This CDR3 has 13 amino acids. CDR3 protein: CSVVRGRNTEAFF. In DNA, the CDR3 is TGCAGCGTGGTAAGGGGGCGGAACACTGAAGCTTTCTTT.

This rearrangement joins TRBV4-3 to TRBJ2-3, with a tentative D call TRBD1 (6 bases). V was shortened by 0 bases and J by 4 bases, with 14 bases between the two germline ends. The germline CDR1 and CDR2 sequences are LGHNA and YSLEER. The CDR3 is 16 amino acids. In DNA form, the CDR3 reads TGCGCCAGCAGCCAAGATGGAGGCAGGGGATCAGATACGCAGTATTTT. Its translation is CASSQDGGRGSDTQYF.

The V and J genes are TRBV21-1 and TRBJ2-4; the tabulated D call, TRBD2, remains unverified against the DNA. TRBV21-1 is assigned pseudogene status. The length of the CDR3 is 17 residues. This CDR3 reads CASSPRTSGGPKNIQYF. For the CDR3, the DNA is TGTGCCAGCAGCCCCAGGACTAGCGGGGGTCCCAAAAACATTCAGTACTTC.

The chain employs TRBV7-2 and TRBJ2-7, with 10 bases fitting TRBD2. Germline V CDR1 and CDR2: SGHTA, FQGNSA. There are 15 residues in the CDR3. V shed 5 bases and J 0 bases; nucleotides not matched to a gene: 4. CDR3 residues: CASSPVAGGSYEQYF. The CDR3 DNA is TGTGCCAGCAGCCCCGTAGCGGGAGGCTCCTACGAGCAGTACTTC.

The chain joins TRBV20-1 to TRBJ2-1; 11 positions agree with TRBD1. The CDR3 consists of 14 residues. V lost 7 bases and J lost 6; bases outside the gene matches: 8. The germline V gene encodes CDR1 DFQATT and CDR2 SNEGSKA (reference sequence). As DNA, the CDR3 is TGCAGTGGGACAGGGGGCGGTGGCCCCAATGAGCAGTTCTTC. It specifies CSGTGGGGPNEQFF.

The chain couples TRBV21-1 to TRBJ2-7; the table assigns TRBD1, which was not confirmed against the DNA. TRBV21-1 is a pseudogene. This CDR3 contains 14 residues. As DNA, the CDR3 is TGTGCCAGCAGCAAAGTGTGGGGACCCTACGAGCAGTACTTC. It encodes CASSKVWGPYEQYF.

This clonotype was recorded a few times. The J gene is TRBJ2-6, the V gene TRBV18; no definite D call. The CDR3 extends over 15 amino acids. The ends were cut back, 0 bases at V and 0 bases at J, with 3 bases in the middle. Per germline, CDR1 KGHSH and CDR2 LQKENI. The CDR3: CASSPPSSGANVLTF. The CDR3, as DNA: TGTGCCAGCTCACCACCCTCCTCTGGGGCCAACGTCCTGACTTTC.

The CDR3 sequence is CSVAGTSGSNSYNEQFF. For the CDR3, the DNA is TGCAGCGTTGCCGGGACTAGCGGGAGCAACTCCTACAATGAGCAGTTCTTC. The chain employs TRBV29-1 and TRBJ2-1; 14 bases are a match to TRBD2. The J segment lost 0 bases and the V segment lost 4 bases, leaving 5 bases of the junction unmatched. CDR1 and CDR2 from the germline V gene are SQVTM and ANQGSEA. The CDR3 runs to 17 residues.

This clonotype was detected once. V is TRBV4-2 and J is TRBJ2-3; no clear D gene. The CDR3 runs to 17 residues. CDR1 is LGHNA and CDR2 is YNFKEQ in the germline V gene. V was trimmed by 0 bases and J by 0 bases, leaving 13 bases between them. The chain's CDR3 is CASSQDQQKSSTDTQYF. CDR3 sequence (DNA): TGTGCCAGCAGCCAAGATCAACAGAAGTCTAGCACAGATACGCAGTATTTT.

The chain links TRBV30 to TRBJ2-5; possible D gene TRBD1, 5 bases. CDR1 GTSNPN and CDR2 SVGIG come from the germline V gene (reference sequence). The CDR3 extends over 14 amino acids. The V and J ends lost 1 base and 3 bases respectively, with 12 bases between them. The CDR3 loop reads CAWSATGPEETQYF. The CDR3, as DNA: TGTGCCTGGAGTGCCACAGGACCCGAAGAGACCCAGTACTTC. The whole variable domain, filled in from reference TRBV30 and TRBJ2-5, reads SQTIHQWPATLVQPVGSPLSLECTVEGTSNPNLYWYRQAAGRGLQLLFYSVGIGQISSEVPQNLSASRPQDRQFILSSKKLLLSDSGFYLCAWSATGPEETQYFGPGTRLLVL.

Comments on this clonotype: Its ends do not fully match the called genes, so a read error is possible. V and J are TRBV10-3 and TRBJ2-3; 8 bases fit TRBD2. This CDR3 is 14 amino acids long. Germline V CDR1 and CDR2: ENHRY, SYGVKD. This chain's CDR3 is CAIGPRGGTDTQYF. The CDR3 coding sequence is TGTGCCATCGGACCTCGGGGGGGCACGGATACGCAGTATTTT.

The chain recombines TRBV20-1 with TRBJ2-4; 9 bases are a match to TRBD1. The CDR3 is 13 amino acids. Trimming cost V 7 bases and J 8 bases; bases outside gene matches: 9. CDR1 and CDR2 (germline): DFQATT, SNEGSKA (reference sequence). CDR3 residues: CSGEGQGRDIQYF. The DNA of the CDR3 is TGCAGTGGTGAGGGACAGGGTCGGGACATTCAGTACTTC.

A word on this clonotype: The DNA is omitted, as the CDR3 cannot be located on it reliably, and the CDR3 follows TCRdb's listing. The V gene is TRBV4-3, the J gene TRBJ1-2; TRBD1 was called by the table and not checked on the DNA. The CDR3 sequence runs 15 residues, both termini included. CDR1 is LGHNA, CDR2 YSLEER, per germline. The CDR3 here is CASSLTAWGQGAHTF.

This chain connects TRBV20-1 to TRBJ1-1; 8 nucleotides match TRBD1. Germline CDR1 DFQATT, CDR2 SNEGSKA (reference sequence). The CDR3 runs to 13 residues. V gave up 3 bases and J gave up 8 bases; unmatched junction bases: 8. The CDR3 loop reads CSASRGQATEAFF. Here the CDR3 DNA reads TGCAGTGCTAGCCGGGGACAGGCGACAGAAGCTTTCTTT.

The chain has TRBV30 and TRBJ2-2; D ambiguous. Germline V lookup: CDR1 GTSNPN, CDR2 SVGIG (reference sequence). V lost 1 base to trimming and J lost 7 bases, with 4 bases between them. The CDR3 covers 11 residues. For the CDR3, the DNA is TGTGCCTGGAGTGCTTACGGGGAGCTGTTTTTT. Amino acid sequence: CAWSAYGELFF.

The chain has TRBV6-1 and TRBJ1-4, with TRBD1 identical over 7 bases. Germline V lookup: CDR1 MNHNS, CDR2 SASEGT. The CDR3 contains 17 residues. Germline trimming cut 6 bases from V and 10 bases from J; bases unmatched to any gene: 20. The DNA for the CDR3 is TGTGCCAGCAGAATCCCTCCGGGGACAGAACGAGGAGGAAAACTGTTTTTT. It translates to CASRIPPGTERGGKLFF.